The rows below give T cell receptor beta chains drawn from one sample of a study of shared clonotypes between healthy human individuals. Profiled with immunoSEQ multiplex PCR; TCRdb holds only in-frame clones, not every one. The sample has 1.6 million or so clones; less than 99% are singletons. Sequenced sample: naive CD4+ T cells sorted from blood. The receptor source for this set is a man aged 30 to 39 in good health. The CDR3 runs from the conserved cysteine through the conserved F or W. D genes are given only for firm matches. Some rows mark clone size as missing; the rest say once, few, many or name a class of expanded clone.

>16|TRBV15|TRBJ1-3|-|-
CATSRDHGGDGNTIYF
TGTGCCACCAGCAGAGATCACGGGGGCGATGGAAACACCATATATTTT
>16|TRBV19|TRBJ2-2|TRBD2|once
CASSIDRREGAGELFF
TGTGCCAGTAGTATAGATAGGCGGGAGGGGGCCGGGGAGCTGTTTTTT
>13|TRBV2|TRBJ1-2|TRBD1|-
CASSATGNLGYTF
TGTGCCAGCAGCGCGACAGGGAATCTTGGCTACACCTTC
>16|TRBV9|TRBJ2-7|TRBD1|-
CASSAGDRGFSYEQYF
TGTGCCAGCAGCGCTGGGGACAGGGGGTTTTCCTACGAGCAGTACTTC
>14|TRBV7-9|TRBJ1-1|-|-
CASSLDPGMSEAFF
TGTGCCAGCAGCTTAGATCCGGGGATGTCTGAAGCTTTCTTT
>16|TRBV7-6|TRBJ2-3|-|-
CASSLGTGTLTDTQYF
TGTGCCAGCAGCTTAGGAACCGGGACTCTCACAGATACGCAGTATTTT
>15|TRBV9|TRBJ2-1|-|-
CASSVGRGAYNEQFF
TGTGCCAGCAGCGTAGGCCGAGGGGCCTACAATGAGCAGTTCTTC
>14|TRBV12-5|TRBJ2-3|-|-
CASGLGGSTDTQYF
TGTGCTAGTGGTTTGGGAGGAAGCACAGATACGCAGTATTTT
>15|TRBV19|TRBJ2-1|TRBD2|-
CASSNSGRAVVEQFF
TGTGCCAGTAGTAATAGCGGGAGGGCCGTGGTTGAGCAGTTCTTC
>18|TRBV18|TRBJ2-3|-|once
CASSPSSGGAKGTDTQYF
TGTGCCAGCTCACCAAGTTCAGGAGGAGCCAAAGGAACGGATACGCAGTATTTT
>16|TRBV18|TRBJ2-7|TRBD2|-
CASSPSLASGTYEQYF
TGTGCCAGCTCACCTAGCTTAGCTAGCGGCACCTACGAGCAGTACTTC
>15|TRBV2|TRBJ2-7|-|-
CASSGVSQVPYEQYF
TGTGCCAGCAGTGGAGTCAGCCAAGTACCCTACGAGCAGTACTTC
>10|TRBV28|TRBJ2-7|-|-
CASGRDNMYF
TGTGCCAGCGGTCGGGACAACATGTACTTC
>17|TRBV2|TRBJ2-3|TRBD2|-
CASSDLSGSLITDTQYF
TGTGCCAGCAGTGACCTTAGCGGGAGCCTTATCACAGATACGCAGTATTTT
>14|TRBV5-6|TRBJ1-2|-|-
CASSLDRMNYGYTF
TGTGCCAGCAGCTTGGACAGAATGAACTATGGCTACACCTTC